This T cell receptor (beta chain) stems from a study of blood T cell repertoires in COVID-19. Study-level background: COVID-19 samples collected from the United States, Italy and Spain covered acute and convalescent phases. Sources were T cells, B-cell-depleted T cells, or PBMCs; the material itself was cDNA or gDNA.

In the authors' workflow: From reference gene primer amplification, estimates of nucleated cell counts were derived. Here immunoSEQ multiplex PCR was the method, and the copy in TCRdb shows in-frame clones only, minus some. From that table come the V and J calls and clone size; the DNA was used to work out D and trimming. Among about 130,000 clones listed, over 75% were seen once. Germline lookup yields CDR1 MDHEN and CDR2 SYDVKM. CDR3 size: 15 residues. The V end was cut by 2 bases, the J end by 0 bases, with 5 bases between. Specimen: peripheral blood. V gene TRBV28 combines with J gene TRBJ1-6; D remains unclear. The source of this sequence is an elderly woman with acute or convalescent COVID-19. In nucleotides, the CDR3 is TGTGCCAGCAGTTTAGGGAGCTCCTATAATTCACCCCTCCACTTT. Translated: CASSLGSSYNSPLHF.